A selection of T cell receptor beta chains follows, all from one sample in a study of early T cells in non-severe SARS-CoV-2 infection. One entry per CDR3 protein, called by TCRdb with MiXCR from the 5' RACE reads. This sample has more than 60,000 distinct CDR3 sequences; around 13% occur once, and the top ten carry over 6.5%. The specimen was whole blood. These receptors originate from an adult who was a healthcare worker with PCR-confirmed SARS-CoV-2 infection or an uninfected control (not recorded which). The CDR3 runs from the conserved cysteine through the conserved F or W. A D gene is named only where the DNA matches it firmly. Only part of the rows carry a size: once, few, many, or a class if the clone is expanded.

>many|TRBJ2-1|TRBV28|TRBD2
TGTGCCAGCAGTATCCTAGCGGGTAGCCGCCTCAATGAGCAGTTCTTC
CASSILAGSRLNEQFF
>many|TRBJ2-2|TRBV3-1|.
TGTGCCAGCAGCCAAGGGACGCCCGGGGAGCTGTTTTTT
CASSQGTPGELFF
>few|TRBJ2-7|TRBV9|.
TGTGCCAGCAGCGCCCGCGGGTCCTCCTACGAGCAGTACTTC
CASSARGSSYEQYF
>few|TRBJ1-6|TRBV28|.
TGTGCCAGCAGCCCCGCGTCGGGTAATTCACCCCTCCACTTT
CASSPASGNSPLHF
>few|TRBJ2-1|TRBV19|TRBD2
TGTGCCAGTAGTATAGAAGCGGGGGGGCTAGGCAATGAGCAGTTCTTC
CASSIEAGGLGNEQFF
>many|TRBJ2-3|TRBV7-9|TRBD2
TGTGCCAGCGGCACTAGCGGGAGGCAAGATACGCAGTATTTT
CASGTSGRQDTQYF
>.|TRBJ2-3|TRBV11-1|.
TGTGCCAGCAGCTTAGCCTTGATGGAGCGGCCGTATTTT
CASSLALMERPYF
>.|TRBJ2-7|TRBV29-1|.
TGCAGCGTCCGCGGCCCCACCTACGAGCAGTACTTC
CSVRGPTYEQYF
>.|TRBJ1-1|TRBV9|.
TGTGCCAGCAGCGTAGCCCTAAACACTGAAGCTTTCTTT
CASSVALNTEAFF
>.|TRBJ2-1|TRBV3-1|TRBD2
TGTGCCAGCAGCTATACTAGCGGGATATGGTATGAGCAGTTCTTC
CASSYTSGIWYEQFF
>.|TRBJ2-1|TRBV19|TRBD2
TGTGCCAGTACCTCGGGACTAGCGGGAGTGGGTGAGCAGTTCTTC
CASTSGLAGVGEQFF
>few|TRBJ2-5|TRBV28|.
TGTGCCAGCAGCTCTTGGACAGTCCAAACACAAGAGACCCAGTACTTC
CASSSWTVQTQETQYF
>.|TRBJ1-3|TRBV6-1|.
TGTGCTTCTGCAGGGACACACTCTGGAAACACCATATATTTT
CASAGTHSGNTIYF
>.|TRBJ2-6|TRBV15|.
TGTGCCACCAGCCCGAGGGCAGGGCGAGGGTCTGGGGCCAACGTCCTGACTTTC
CATSPRAGRGSGANVLTF
>few|TRBJ1-2|TRBV6-1|.
TGTGCCAGCAGTGAACTGGGTCTTAGAGGCTACACCTTC
CASSELGLRGYTF
>.|TRBJ2-3|TRBV20-1|TRBD2
TGCAGTGCTAGGGTAGCGGGAGGGGGCACAGATACGCAGTATTTT
CSARVAGGGTDTQYF
>.|TRBJ1-2|TRBV29-1|.
TGCAGCGCTGGCGGTGGGGGAAAGGATGGCTACACCTTC
CSAGGGGKDGYTF
>many|TRBJ1-6|TRBV11-1|TRBD1
TGTGCCAGCAGCCGATCGTTCGACAGGGGGAATTCACCCCTCCACTTT
CASSRSFDRGNSPLHF
>many|TRBJ2-5|TRBV20-1|TRBD2
TGCAGTGCTAGTTCCAGCGGGAGGAGAGGCGCCGAGACCCAGTACTTC
CSASSSGRRGAETQYF
>.|TRBJ2-4|TRBV27|.
TGTGCCAGCAGTTTATTCGGGGAAAACATTCAGTACTTC
CASSLFGENIQYF
>few|TRBJ2-3|TRBV27|TRBD2
TGTGCCAGCAGGACCGGGACTAGCGGCCGCACAGATACGCAGTATTTT
CASRTGTSGRTDTQYF
>few|TRBJ2-1|TRBV7-2|.
TGTGCCAGCAGCGGATTTAGCCCTACCCACTTC
CASSGFSPTHF
>many|TRBJ2-1|TRBV6-2/TRBV6-3|.
TGTGCCAGCAGTATCACGGCTTATGCGGGCAATGAGCAGTTCTTC
CASSITAYAGNEQFF
>many|TRBJ2-1|TRBV28|.
TGTGCCAGCAGCTCCGGGACCACTTACAATGAGCAGTTCTTC
CASSSGTTYNEQFF
>few|TRBJ1-1|TRBV7-6|.
TGTGCCAGCAGCTCCTTTGGGGACACTGAAGCTTTCTTT
CASSSFGDTEAFF
>many|TRBJ1-5|TRBV23-1|.
TGCGCCAGCAGTCAGCCGACTAGTAATCAGCCCCAGCATTTT
CASSQPTSNQPQHF
>many|TRBJ1-5|TRBV6-2/TRBV6-3|.
TGTGCCAGCAGTCCTACAGGGACGGTTCAGCCCCAGCATTTT
CASSPTGTVQPQHF
>few|TRBJ2-6|TRBV11-3|TRBD1
TGTGCCAGCAGCTTAACCCTGGACAGGGGGTTCTCTGGGGCCAACGTCCTGACTTTC
CASSLTLDRGFSGANVLTF
>many|TRBJ2-1|TRBV19|TRBD1
TGTGCCTCCCGGGACAGGGGGCTCGATGAGCAGTTCTTC
CASRDRGLDEQFF
>many|TRBJ2-3|TRBV29-1|.
TGCAGCGTTGACTACCGGGCCCATCACACAGATACGCAGTATTTT
CSVDYRAHHTDTQYF
>.|TRBJ2-2|TRBV6-1|TRBD2
TGTGCCAGCGGGACTAGCCTCACCGGGGAGCTGTTTTTT
CASGTSLTGELFF
>.|TRBJ2-2|TRBV7-6|.
TGTGCCAGCAGCACAGACCCGGGAGTAGGGGAGCTGTTTTTT
CASSTDPGVGELFF
>.|TRBJ2-4|TRBV20-1|.
TGCAGTGCTCTTACCAAAAACATTCAGTACTTC
CSALTKNIQYF
>many|TRBJ2-7|TRBV6-1|TRBD2
TGTGCCAGCAGGGGAGGACTAGCGGAAGCCTACGAGCAGTACTTC
CASRGGLAEAYEQYF
>few|TRBJ1-2|TRBV6-2/TRBV6-3|.
TGTGCCAGCAGTTACCAACGCTATGGCTACACCTTC
CASSYQRYGYTF
>.|TRBJ2-4|TRBV20-1|TRBD2
TGCAGTGCTAGAGGGGATAGCGGGAGAATCAACATTCAGTACTTC
CSARGDSGRINIQYF
>few|TRBJ2-3|TRBV3-1|TRBD2
TGTGCCAGCAGCCAAGCGGGAGGGAGAGATACGCAGTATTTT
CASSQAGGRDTQYF
>few|TRBJ2-7|TRBV20-1|.
TGCAGTGCTAAAAGGGGTACCTACGAGCAGTACTTC
CSAKRGTYEQYF
>many|TRBJ1-6|TRBV28|.
TGTGCCAGCAGTTTTAAGGGAAGGGGGTATAATTCACCCCTCCACTTT
CASSFKGRGYNSPLHF
>.|TRBJ2-1|TRBV24-1|TRBD2
TGTGCCACCAGTTGGGGCGGGAGGAACAATGAGCAGTTCTTC
CATSWGGRNNEQFF
>many|TRBJ2-1|TRBV7-9|.
TGTGCCAAGACAGAAGGGGGGAATGAGCAGTTCTTC
CAKTEGGNEQFF
>few|TRBJ2-3|TRBV3-1|.
TGTGCCAGCAGCCGTCCCCCAGATACGCAGTATTTT
CASSRPPDTQYF
>few|TRBJ2-1|TRBV29-1|TRBD2
TGCAGCGTTGATGGGGGACTAGAATTAGAGCAGTTCTTC
CSVDGGLELEQFF
>.|TRBJ1-2|TRBV6-6|TRBD1
TGTGCCAGCACCTTGGGACAGGGAAGCGATGGCTACACCTTC
CASTLGQGSDGYTF
>few|TRBJ2-1|TRBV7-3|.
TGTGCCAGCAGCTTAACTTCGGGCATCGAGCAGTTCTTC
CASSLTSGIEQFF
>.|TRBJ1-2|TRBV29-1|TRBD1
TGCAGCGTTGAATTACCGGGACAGAACTATGGCTACACCTTC
CSVELPGQNYGYTF
>.|TRBJ2-1|TRBV3-1|.
TGTGCCAGCAACCGTATGGGGTCGGGGTCCAATGAGCAGTTCTTC
CASNRMGSGSNEQFF
>many|TRBJ2-3|TRBV7-9|TRBD1
TGTGCCAGCAGCTTCGCGACAGGGGGCACAGATACGCAGTATTTT
CASSFATGGTDTQYF
>.|TRBJ2-1|TRBV28|.
TGTGCCAGCAGTTCCCGGCTTTGGGGGCTACTAGCGCGTGAGCAGTTCTTC
CASSSRLWGLLAREQFF
>few|TRBJ1-1|TRBV18|TRBD1
TGTGCCAGCTCACCACCGGGACAGGACATTTTAGCTTTCTTT
CASSPPGQDILAFF